Listed below are T cell receptor beta chains from one sample, sequenced in a study of shared clonotypes between healthy human individuals. TCRdb's copy holds only in-frame clones and misses some; the assay was immunoSEQ multiplex PCR. Of about 800,000 clones listed, roughly 96% are singletons. Sequences were obtained from naive CD8+ T cells sorted from blood. These receptors all come from a man younger than 40 in good health. Each CDR3 is given with its conserved first and last residue. D genes are given only for firm matches. Part of the rows lack a size; the others show once, few, many or a class for expanded clones.

DNA: TGTGCCAGCAGTTTATTCGGTAGCAGACTTTACGAGCAGTACTTC; CDR3: CASSLFGSRLYEQYF; size: .; length: 15; J: TRBJ2-7; V: TRBV27; D: .
DNA: TGTGCCAGCAGTATAAGACAGAACCAAGAGACCCAGTACTTC; CDR3: CASSIRQNQETQYF; size: .; length: 14; J: TRBJ2-5; V: TRBV28; D: .
DNA: TGTGCCAGTGGGCAAGATTGGGTCAATGAGCAGTTCTTC; CDR3: CASGQDWVNEQFF; size: .; length: 13; J: TRBJ2-1; V: TRBV6-1; D: .
DNA: TGTGCCAGCAGCCCACGGTTGGGCACAGATACGCAGTATTTT; CDR3: CASSPRLGTDTQYF; size: .; length: 14; J: TRBJ2-3; V: TRBV7-9; D: .
DNA: TGTGCCAGCAGCTGGCGGGGGGGCCAGGCGGACACTGAAGCTTTCTTT; CDR3: CASSWRGGQADTEAFF; size: .; length: 16; J: TRBJ1-1; V: TRBV7-9; D: .
DNA: TGTGCCAGCAGTGACGGGCCGCGCTACGAGCAGTACTTC; CDR3: CASSDGPRYEQYF; size: .; length: 13; J: TRBJ2-7; V: TRBV2; D: .
DNA: TGTGCCAGCAGTCGCGGGAACGCCTACAATGAGCAGTTCTTC; CDR3: CASSRGNAYNEQFF; size: .; length: 14; J: TRBJ2-1; V: TRBV6-1; D: .
DNA: TGTGCCAGCAGTCGACGATCCCCGGGACTAGCGGGAGTTGTGGATACGCAGTATTTT; CDR3: CASSRRSPGLAGVVDTQYF; size: .; length: 19; J: TRBJ2-3; V: TRBV27; D: TRBD2
DNA: TGTGCCAGCAGCCAGGGGCGCGAGCCTTTAGTCTACGAGCAGTACTTC; CDR3: CASSQGREPLVYEQYF; size: .; length: 16; J: TRBJ2-7; V: TRBV4-2; D: .
DNA: TGCGCCAGCAGCCAATACGGGACAGGGATTTCCTACGAGCAGTACTTC; CDR3: CASSQYGTGISYEQYF; size: once; length: 16; J: TRBJ2-7; V: TRBV4-1; D: TRBD1
DNA: TGTGCCAGCAGCTTGAAAGCGGTCAGCTCCTACAATGAGCAGTTCTTC; CDR3: CASSLKAVSSYNEQFF; size: .; length: 16; J: TRBJ2-1; V: TRBV5-5; D: .
DNA: TGTGCCAGCAGCCCATCTCGCTTGGACAGAGCTAACTATGGCTACACCTTC; CDR3: CASSPSRLDRANYGYTF; size: .; length: 17; J: TRBJ1-2; V: TRBV7-9; D: .
DNA: TGCGCCAGCAGCCAAGTAGCAGGGGCCCAATCCTACAATGAGCAGTTCTTC; CDR3: CASSQVAGAQSYNEQFF; size: .; length: 17; J: TRBJ2-1; V: TRBV4-3; D: .
DNA: TGTGCCAGCAGGACCGGGACAGGGTCCTACGAGCAGTACTTC; CDR3: CASRTGTGSYEQYF; size: .; length: 14; J: TRBJ2-7; V: TRBV6-1; D: TRBD1
DNA: TGTGCCAGCAGCTTATCCGACAGGGCCAACTCCTACGAGCAGTACTTC; CDR3: CASSLSDRANSYEQYF; size: .; length: 16; J: TRBJ2-7; V: TRBV7-8; D: TRBD1
DNA: TGTGCCAGCAGCCGAACTAGCTTGGCGGGGGAGCTGTTTTTT; CDR3: CASSRTSLAGELFF; size: .; length: 14; J: TRBJ2-2; V: TRBV7-9; D: .
DNA: TGTGCCAGCACCTTAGCGGGATTGGCGCAGTATTTT; CDR3: CASTLAGLAQYF; size: .; length: 12; J: TRBJ2-3; V: TRBV5-6; D: TRBD2
DNA: TGTGCCAGCAGTATCCAGGGTTCTGGAAACACCATATATTTT; CDR3: CASSIQGSGNTIYF; size: .; length: 14; J: TRBJ1-3; V: TRBV2; D: .
DNA: TGTGCCAGCAGCTTAACCAGGGTTTCCTACAATGAGCAGTTCTTC; CDR3: CASSLTRVSYNEQFF; size: .; length: 15; J: TRBJ2-1; V: TRBV7-3; D: .
DNA: TGTGCCAGCAGTTACAGTGGAGGGTATGAGCAGTTCTTC; CDR3: CASSYSGGYEQFF; size: .; length: 13; J: TRBJ2-1; V: TRBV6-5; D: .
DNA: TGCGCCAGCAGCTATAGGGACAGGGAGCTCGATGAGCAGTTCTTC; CDR3: CASSYRDRELDEQFF; size: once; length: 15; J: TRBJ2-1; V: TRBV4-1; D: TRBD1
DNA: TGTGCCAGCAGCTCCGGGGGACAGGGTTCCCACGAGCAGTACTTC; CDR3: CASSSGGQGSHEQYF; size: .; length: 15; J: TRBJ2-7; V: TRBV7-9; D: TRBD1
DNA: TGTGCCAGCAGCTTCGGACTAGACTCCTACGAGCAGTACTTC; CDR3: CASSFGLDSYEQYF; size: .; length: 14; J: TRBJ2-7; V: TRBV7-8; D: TRBD2
DNA: TGTGCCAGCAGCCTACCGGGACTAGCGGGAATCGGGGAGCTGTTTTTT; CDR3: CASSLPGLAGIGELFF; size: once; length: 16; J: TRBJ2-2; V: TRBV7-8; D: TRBD2
DNA: TGTGCCAGCAGCCCAGGCAGTGGACCCTACGAGCAGTACTTC; CDR3: CASSPGSGPYEQYF; size: .; length: 14; J: TRBJ2-7; V: TRBV7-7; D: .
DNA: TGTGCCAGCAGTTTAAATAGGGCCAACCAAGAGACCCAGTACTTC; CDR3: CASSLNRANQETQYF; size: .; length: 15; J: TRBJ2-5; V: TRBV28; D: .
DNA: TGTGCCAGCAGCCGGACAGGCGATACCTACGAGCAGTACTTC; CDR3: CASSRTGDTYEQYF; size: .; length: 14; J: TRBJ2-7; V: TRBV7-9; D: TRBD1
DNA: TGTGCCAGCAGACCTACCACAGATACGCAGTATTTT; CDR3: CASRPTTDTQYF; size: .; length: 12; J: TRBJ2-3; V: TRBV2; D: .
DNA: TGCGCCAGCAGCCAAGATCTGCGGACAGGGGGACCAGATACGCAGTATTTT; CDR3: CASSQDLRTGGPDTQYF; size: .; length: 17; J: TRBJ2-3; V: TRBV4-3; D: TRBD1
DNA: TGCGCCAGCAGCCAAGTGGGTTGGGAGACCCAGTACTTC; CDR3: CASSQVGWETQYF; size: .; length: 13; J: TRBJ2-5; V: TRBV4-1; D: .
DNA: TGCAGTACTGTGCGGGAGGGCCCGATGGAGACCCAGTACTTC; CDR3: CSTVREGPMETQYF; size: .; length: 14; J: TRBJ2-5; V: TRBV29-1; D: TRBD2
DNA: TGTGCCATCAGGACAGGGGGCCCGTACGAGCAGTACTTC; CDR3: CAIRTGGPYEQYF; size: .; length: 13; J: TRBJ2-7; V: TRBV10-3; D: TRBD1
DNA: TGTGCCAGCAGTTTGAATCTAGCGGGAAACACAGATACGCAGTATTTT; CDR3: CASSLNLAGNTDTQYF; size: .; length: 16; J: TRBJ2-3; V: TRBV28; D: TRBD2
DNA: TGTGCCAGCAGCTTAGGGGGGACAGGGGTACTCAAAGAGACCCAGTACTTC; CDR3: CASSLGGTGVLKETQYF; size: .; length: 17; J: TRBJ2-5; V: TRBV7-2; D: TRBD1
DNA: TGCGCCAGCAGCTTGACAGGGTTTTCGTACGAGCAGTACTTC; CDR3: CASSLTGFSYEQYF; size: .; length: 14; J: TRBJ2-7; V: TRBV5-1; D: .
DNA: TGTGCCAGCAGCTTGGATCGGGGATACAGGTACTTC; CDR3: CASSLDRGYRYF; size: .; length: 12; J: TRBJ2-7; V: TRBV5-5; D: .
DNA: TGTGCCAGCACTCCAATCCGGGGGGAGTACTTC; CDR3: CASTPIRGEYF; size: .; length: 11; J: TRBJ2-7; V: TRBV7-9; D: TRBD2
DNA: TGTGCCAGCAGCTCCCCAGCCTTAGGAGGCTCCTACAATGAGCAGTTCTTC; CDR3: CASSSPALGGSYNEQFF; size: .; length: 17; J: TRBJ2-1; V: TRBV7-2; D: .
DNA: TGTGCCAGCAGCTTAGGACTAGCGGCCCCCAATGAGCAGTTCTTC; CDR3: CASSLGLAAPNEQFF; size: .; length: 15; J: TRBJ2-1; V: TRBV7-6; D: TRBD2
DNA: TGTGCCAGCAGCTTAGATCGAGAGGGGGTATACGAGCAGTACTTC; CDR3: CASSLDREGVYEQYF; size: .; length: 15; J: TRBJ2-7; V: TRBV7-2; D: .
DNA: TGTGCCAGCAGTGAATCAGGGGGCGGTAATCAGCCCCAGCATTTT; CDR3: CASSESGGGNQPQHF; size: .; length: 15; J: TRBJ1-5; V: TRBV25-1; D: TRBD1
DNA: TGCGCCAGCAGCCCCTCCATGGGACTAGCGGAGAGAAACCAGTTCTTC; CDR3: CASSPSMGLAERNQFF; size: .; length: 16; J: TRBJ2-1; V: TRBV4-3; D: TRBD2
DNA: TGTGCCAGCAGCTTAGATCAGGGGGCCAATGAGCAGTTCTTC; CDR3: CASSLDQGANEQFF; size: few; length: 14; J: TRBJ2-1; V: TRBV11-2; D: TRBD1
DNA: TGTGCCAGCAGCTTAGGTGGCCGGGGGTACACGAACACCGGGGAGCTGTTTTTT; CDR3: CASSLGGRGYTNTGELFF; size: .; length: 18; J: TRBJ2-2; V: TRBV13; D: .
DNA: TGCGCCAGCAGCTTGGTTTCGGCGGGGACCCCCGGCAATGAGCAGTTCTTC; CDR3: CASSLVSAGTPGNEQFF; size: .; length: 17; J: TRBJ2-1; V: TRBV5-1; D: .
DNA: TGTGCCAGCACGGGGGGACAGGGGGCCTACGAGCAGTACTTC; CDR3: CASTGGQGAYEQYF; size: .; length: 14; J: TRBJ2-7; V: TRBV11-2; D: TRBD1
DNA: TGCGCCAGCAGCCAAGAACGGACAGGGCTTCAAGAGACCCAGTACTTC; CDR3: CASSQERTGLQETQYF; size: .; length: 16; J: TRBJ2-5; V: TRBV4-1; D: TRBD1
DNA: TGCGCCAGCAGAGCCTCACGGGGGCGGGAGACTGAAGCTTTCTTT; CDR3: CASRASRGRETEAFF; size: .; length: 15; J: TRBJ1-1; V: TRBV10-1; D: .
DNA: TGTGCCAGCAGTTCGGGACTAGCGGGACCAGATACGCAGTATTTT; CDR3: CASSSGLAGPDTQYF; size: .; length: 15; J: TRBJ2-3; V: TRBV28; D: TRBD2
DNA: TGTGCCAGCAGTGAAACAGGGTGGACCGTAGGGTATGGCTACACCTTC; CDR3: CASSETGWTVGYGYTF; size: .; length: 16; J: TRBJ1-2; V: TRBV6-1; D: .
DNA: TGTGCCACCAGCGCGGGGGCCCTGAGCTCCTACGAGCAGTACTTC; CDR3: CATSAGALSSYEQYF; size: .; length: 15; J: TRBJ2-7; V: TRBV15; D: .
DNA: TGTGCCAGCAGCTTACTATCAGGGGTCAGCTCCTACGAGCAGTACTTC; CDR3: CASSLLSGVSSYEQYF; size: .; length: 16; J: TRBJ2-7; V: TRBV13; D: .
DNA: TGTGCCATCAGTGAGCTCGGCAATGAGCAGTTCTTC; CDR3: CAISELGNEQFF; size: .; length: 12; J: TRBJ2-1; V: TRBV10-3; D: .